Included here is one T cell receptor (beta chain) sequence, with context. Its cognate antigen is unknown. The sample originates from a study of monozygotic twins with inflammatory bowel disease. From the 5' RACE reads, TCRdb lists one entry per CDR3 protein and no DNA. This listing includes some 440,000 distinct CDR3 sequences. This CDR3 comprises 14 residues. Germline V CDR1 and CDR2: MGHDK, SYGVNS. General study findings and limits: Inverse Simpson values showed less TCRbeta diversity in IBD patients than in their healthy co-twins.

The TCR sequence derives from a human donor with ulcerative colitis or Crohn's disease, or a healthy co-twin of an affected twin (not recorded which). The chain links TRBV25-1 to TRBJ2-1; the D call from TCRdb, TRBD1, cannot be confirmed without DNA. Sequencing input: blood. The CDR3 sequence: CASSEGTGGNEQFF.